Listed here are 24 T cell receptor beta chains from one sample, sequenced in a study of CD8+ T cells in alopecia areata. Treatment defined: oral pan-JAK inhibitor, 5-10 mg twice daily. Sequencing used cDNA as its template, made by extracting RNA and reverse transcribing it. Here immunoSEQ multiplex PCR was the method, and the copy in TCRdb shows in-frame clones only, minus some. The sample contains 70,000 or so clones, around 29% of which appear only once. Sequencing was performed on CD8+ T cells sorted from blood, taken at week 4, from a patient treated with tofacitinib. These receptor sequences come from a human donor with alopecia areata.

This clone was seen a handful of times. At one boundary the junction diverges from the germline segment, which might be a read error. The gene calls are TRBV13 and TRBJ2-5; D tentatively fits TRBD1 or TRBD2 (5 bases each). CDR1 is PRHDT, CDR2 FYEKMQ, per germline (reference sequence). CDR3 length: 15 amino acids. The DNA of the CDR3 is TGCGCCAGCGCCCTTTGGGGGTCGTACCAAGAGACCCAGTACTTC. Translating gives CASALWGSYQETQYF. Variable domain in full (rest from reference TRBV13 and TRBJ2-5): AAGVIQSPRHLIKEKRETATLKCYPIPRHDTVYWYQQGPGQDPQFLISFYEKMQSDKGSIPDRFSAQQFSDYHSELNMSSLELGDSALYFCASALWGSYQETQYFGPGTRLLVL.

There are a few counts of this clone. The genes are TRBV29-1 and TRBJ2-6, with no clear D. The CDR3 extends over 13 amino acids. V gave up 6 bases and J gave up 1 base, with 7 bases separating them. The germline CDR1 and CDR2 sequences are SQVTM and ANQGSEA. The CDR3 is CSVTGSGANVLTF. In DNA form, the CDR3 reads TGCAGCGTGACCGGGTCTGGGGCCAACGTCCTGACTTTC.

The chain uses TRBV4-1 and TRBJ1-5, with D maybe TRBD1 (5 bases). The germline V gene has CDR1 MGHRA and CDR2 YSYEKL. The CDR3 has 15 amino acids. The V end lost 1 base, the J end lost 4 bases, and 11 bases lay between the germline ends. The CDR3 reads CASSQVRGPNQPQHF. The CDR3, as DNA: TGCGCCAGCAGCCAAGTTCGGGGCCCGAATCAGCCCCAGCATTTT.

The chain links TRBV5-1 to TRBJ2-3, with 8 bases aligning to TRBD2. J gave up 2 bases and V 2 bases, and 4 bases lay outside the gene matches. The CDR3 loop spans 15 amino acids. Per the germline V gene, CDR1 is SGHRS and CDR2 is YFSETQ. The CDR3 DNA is TGCGCCAGCAGCTTTGACGGGAGGGCCACAGATACGCAGTATTTT. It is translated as CASSFDGRATDTQYF.

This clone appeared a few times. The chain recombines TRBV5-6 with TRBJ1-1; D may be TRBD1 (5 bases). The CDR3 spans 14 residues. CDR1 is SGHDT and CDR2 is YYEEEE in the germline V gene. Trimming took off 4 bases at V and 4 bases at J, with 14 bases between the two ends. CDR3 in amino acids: CASSLGTGGTEAFF. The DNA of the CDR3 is TGTGCCAGCAGCCTGGGGACGGGGGGCACTGAAGCTTTCTTT.

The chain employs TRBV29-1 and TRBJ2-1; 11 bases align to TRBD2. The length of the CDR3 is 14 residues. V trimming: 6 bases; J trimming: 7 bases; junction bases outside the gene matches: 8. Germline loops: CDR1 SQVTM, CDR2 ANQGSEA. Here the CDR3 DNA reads TGCAGCGTGGCTAGCGGGAGGTCGGGGAATGAGCAGTTCTTC. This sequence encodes CSVASGRSGNEQFF.

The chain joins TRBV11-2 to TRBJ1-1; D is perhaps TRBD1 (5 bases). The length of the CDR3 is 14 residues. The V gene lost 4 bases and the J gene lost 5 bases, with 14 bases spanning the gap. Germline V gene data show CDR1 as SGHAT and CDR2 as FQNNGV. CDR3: CASSYSGRGTEAFF. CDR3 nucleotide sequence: TGTGCCAGCAGCTATTCGGGGCGTGGGACTGAAGCTTTCTTT.

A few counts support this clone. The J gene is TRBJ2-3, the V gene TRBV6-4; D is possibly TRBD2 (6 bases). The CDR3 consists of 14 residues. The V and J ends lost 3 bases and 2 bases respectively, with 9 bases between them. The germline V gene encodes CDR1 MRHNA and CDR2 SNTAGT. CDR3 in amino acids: CASSEGGDTDTQYF. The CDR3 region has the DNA TGTGCCAGCAGTGAGGGCGGGGACACAGATACGCAGTATTTT.

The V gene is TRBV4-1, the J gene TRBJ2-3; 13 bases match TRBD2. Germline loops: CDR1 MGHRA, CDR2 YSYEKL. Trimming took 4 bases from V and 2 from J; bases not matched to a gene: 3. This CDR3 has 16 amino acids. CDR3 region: CASSPGTSGTTDTQYF. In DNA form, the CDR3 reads TGCGCCAGCAGCCCCGGGACTAGCGGGACCACAGATACGCAGTATTTT.

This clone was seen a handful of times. The CDR3 spells CSVEGDREYEQYF. The CDR3 nucleotides read TGCAGCGTTGAAGGAGACAGGGAGTACGAGCAGTACTTC. The chain links TRBV29-1 to TRBJ2-7; 7 nucleotides agree with TRBD1. Germline CDR1 reads SQVTM; CDR2 reads ANQGSEA. V lost 1 base to trimming and J lost 4 bases; unmatched junction nucleotides: 4. The CDR3 totals 13 residues.

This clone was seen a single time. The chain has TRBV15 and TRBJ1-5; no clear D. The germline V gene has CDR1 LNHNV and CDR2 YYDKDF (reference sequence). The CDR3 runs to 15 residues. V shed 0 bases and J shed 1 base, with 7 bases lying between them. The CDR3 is CATSRDGESNQPQHF. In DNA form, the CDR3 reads TGTGCCACCAGCAGAGATGGGGAAAGCAATCAGCCCCAGCATTTT.

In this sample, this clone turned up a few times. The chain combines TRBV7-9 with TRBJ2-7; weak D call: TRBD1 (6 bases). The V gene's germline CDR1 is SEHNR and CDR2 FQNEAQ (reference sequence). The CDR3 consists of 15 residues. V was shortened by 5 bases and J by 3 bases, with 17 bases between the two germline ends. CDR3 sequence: CASSGQSRSYYEQYF. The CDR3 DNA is TGTGCCAGCAGCGGACAGTCAAGGTCTTACTACGAGCAGTACTTC.

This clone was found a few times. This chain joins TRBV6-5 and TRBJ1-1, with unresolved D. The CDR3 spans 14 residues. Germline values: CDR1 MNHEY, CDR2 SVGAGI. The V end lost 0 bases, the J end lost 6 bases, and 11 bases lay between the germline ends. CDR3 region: CASSYSTGGAEAFF. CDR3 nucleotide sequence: TGTGCCAGCAGTTACTCTACGGGTGGGGCTGAAGCTTTCTTT.

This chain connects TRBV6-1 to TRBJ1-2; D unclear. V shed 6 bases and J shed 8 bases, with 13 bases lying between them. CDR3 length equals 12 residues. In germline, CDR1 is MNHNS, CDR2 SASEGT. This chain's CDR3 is CASSKTERGYTF. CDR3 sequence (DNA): TGTGCCAGCAGCAAAACGGAAAGAGGCTACACCTTC.

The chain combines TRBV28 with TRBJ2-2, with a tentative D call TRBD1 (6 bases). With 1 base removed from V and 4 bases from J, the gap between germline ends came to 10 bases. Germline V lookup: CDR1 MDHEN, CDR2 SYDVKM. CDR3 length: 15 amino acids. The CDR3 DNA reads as TGTGCCAGCAGTTTATACAGGGAGCTCACCGGGGAGCTGTTTTTT. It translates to CASSLYRELTGELFF.

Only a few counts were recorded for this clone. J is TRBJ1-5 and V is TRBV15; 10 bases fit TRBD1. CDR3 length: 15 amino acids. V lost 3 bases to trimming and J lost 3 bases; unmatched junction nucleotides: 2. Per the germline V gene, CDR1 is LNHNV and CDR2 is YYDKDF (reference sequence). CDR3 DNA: TGTGCCACCAGCAGGGACAGGGGGGTCAATCAGCCCCAGCATTTT. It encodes CATSRDRGVNQPQHF. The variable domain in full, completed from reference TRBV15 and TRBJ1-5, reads DAMVIQNPRYQVTQFGKPVTLSCSQTLNHNVMYWYQQKSSQAPKLLFHYYDKDFNNEADTPDNFQSRRPNTSFCFLDIRSPGLGDTAMYLCATSRDRGVNQPQHFGDGTRLSIL.

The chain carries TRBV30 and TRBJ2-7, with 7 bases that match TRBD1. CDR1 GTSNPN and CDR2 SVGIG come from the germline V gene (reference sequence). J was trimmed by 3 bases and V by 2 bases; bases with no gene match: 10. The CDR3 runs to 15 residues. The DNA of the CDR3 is TGTGCCTGGAGTCCGAATTGGACAGGAAGCTACGAGCAGTACTTC. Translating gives CAWSPNWTGSYEQYF.

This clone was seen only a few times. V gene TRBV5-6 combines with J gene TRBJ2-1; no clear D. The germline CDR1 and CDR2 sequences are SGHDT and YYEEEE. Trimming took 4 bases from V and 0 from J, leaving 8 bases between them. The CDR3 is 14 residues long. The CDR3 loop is CASSVLSSYNEQFF. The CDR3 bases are TGTGCCAGCAGCGTGTTGAGCTCCTACAATGAGCAGTTCTTC.

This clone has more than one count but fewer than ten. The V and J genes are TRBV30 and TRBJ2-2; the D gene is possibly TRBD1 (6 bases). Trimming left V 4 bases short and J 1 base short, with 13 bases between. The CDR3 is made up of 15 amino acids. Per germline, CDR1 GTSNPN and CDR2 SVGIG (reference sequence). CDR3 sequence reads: CAWKPETGNTGELFF. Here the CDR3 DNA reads TGTGCCTGGAAACCGGAGACAGGGAACACCGGGGAGCTGTTTTTT.

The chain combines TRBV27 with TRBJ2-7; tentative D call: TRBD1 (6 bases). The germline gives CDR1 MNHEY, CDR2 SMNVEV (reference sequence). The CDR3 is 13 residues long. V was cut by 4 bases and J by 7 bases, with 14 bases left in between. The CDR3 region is CASSYTGYREQYF. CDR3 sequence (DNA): TGTGCCAGCAGTTATACAGGGTATCGGGAGCAGTACTTC.

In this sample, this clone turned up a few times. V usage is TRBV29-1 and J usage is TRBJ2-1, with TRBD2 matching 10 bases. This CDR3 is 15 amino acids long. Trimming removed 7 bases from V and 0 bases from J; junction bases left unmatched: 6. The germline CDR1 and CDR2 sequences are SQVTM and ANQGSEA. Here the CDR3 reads CSASGTSDSYNEQFF. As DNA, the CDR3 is TGCAGCGCATCCGGGACTAGCGACTCCTACAATGAGCAGTTCTTC.

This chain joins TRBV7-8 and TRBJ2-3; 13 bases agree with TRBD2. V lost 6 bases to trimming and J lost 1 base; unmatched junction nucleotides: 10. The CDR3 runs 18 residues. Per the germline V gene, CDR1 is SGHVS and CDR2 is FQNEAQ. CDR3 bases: TGTGCCAGCAGGCGACTAGCGGGAGGCATCGCTGGCACAGATACGCAGTATTTT. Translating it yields CASRRLAGGIAGTDTQYF. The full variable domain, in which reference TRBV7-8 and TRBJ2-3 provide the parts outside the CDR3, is GAGVSQSPRYKVAKRGQDVALRCDPISGHVSLFWYQQALGQGPEFLTYFQNEAQLDKSGLPSDRFFAERPEGSVSTLKIQRTQQEDSAVYLCASRRLAGGIAGTDTQYFGPGTRLTVL.

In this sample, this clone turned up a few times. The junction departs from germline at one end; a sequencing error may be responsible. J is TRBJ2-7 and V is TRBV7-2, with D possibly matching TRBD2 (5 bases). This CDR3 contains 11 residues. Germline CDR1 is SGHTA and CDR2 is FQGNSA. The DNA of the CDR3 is TGTTCCAGCGGCAGCTCCTACGAGCAGTACTTC. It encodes CSSGSSYEQYF.

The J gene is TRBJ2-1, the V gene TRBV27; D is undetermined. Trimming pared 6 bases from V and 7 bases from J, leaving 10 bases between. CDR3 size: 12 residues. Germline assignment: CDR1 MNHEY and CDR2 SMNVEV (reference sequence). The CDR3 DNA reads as TGTGCCAGCAGCAGGAGTGGGAATGAGCAGTTCTTC. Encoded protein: CASSRSGNEQFF.